One and the same sample provided the 31 T cell receptor beta chains below, sequenced in a study of CXCR3-negative and CXCR3-positive naive CD8 T cells. Study-wide findings and caveats: Naive cells that were CXCR3-positive had more hydrophobic TRB CDR3s (compared with CXCR3-negative naive cells).

No cognate antigen is known for these TCRs. It was by 5' RACE with UMI labels that the TRB cDNA libraries were prepared. From the 5' RACE reads, TCRdb lists one entry per CDR3 protein and no DNA. This sample contains 50,000 to 65,000 distinct CDR3 sequences. Sequencing was performed on naive CXCR3+ CD8+ T cells from blood. Subset specified: CD45RO-CCR7+CD27+CD95- naive CD8+ T cells expressing CXCR3 (TNR3+). These receptors were collected from a human donor in good health. Some clones in this sample may be carry-over from other donors' samples.

V gene TRBV29-1 combines with J gene TRBJ2-7. CDR1 and CDR2 (germline): SQVTM, ANQGSEA. The CDR3 spans 13 residues. The CDR3 here is CSVSQTTSYEQYF.

The genes are TRBV27 and TRBJ1-1; TCRdb's assignment of TRBD1 cannot be checked, as there is no DNA. Germline CDR1 MNHEY, CDR2 SMNVEV (reference sequence). The CDR3 is made up of 19 amino acids. The CDR3 spells CASSLTHTLRTGLRTEAFF.

V and J are TRBV9 and TRBJ1-1. This CDR3 has 14 amino acids. Germline V CDR1 and CDR2: SGDLS, YYNGEE. CDR3 in amino acids: CASSVVGLFTEAFF. Based on the CDR3 plus reference TRBV9 and TRBJ1-1, the full variable domain is DSGVTQTPKHLITATGQRVTLRCSPRSGDLSVYWYQQSLDQGLQFLIQYYNGEERAKGNILERFSAQQFPDLHSELNLSSLELGDSALYFCASSVVGLFTEAFFGQGTRLTVV.

The rearrangement uses TRBV9 and TRBJ1-1; the TRBD1 assignment by TCRdb is unverifiable without DNA. The CDR3 has 13 amino acids. Germline CDR1 reads SGDLS; CDR2 reads YYNGEE. CDR3 in amino acids: CASGQGMNTEAFF.

The rearrangement joins TRBV29-1 to TRBJ1-3. This CDR3 has 14 amino acids. The germline V gene has CDR1 SQVTM and CDR2 ANQGSEA. The CDR3 sequence is CSVEDYGSGNTIYF.

The CDR3: CATSSEGGTPYEQYF. The V gene is TRBV15, the J gene TRBJ2-7; the D call from TCRdb, TRBD1, cannot be confirmed without DNA. Germline CDR1 reads LNHNV; CDR2 reads YYDKDF (reference sequence). CDR3 length: 15 amino acids.

The chain joins TRBV7-9 to TRBJ1-2; TCRdb reports TRBD1, a call that lacks DNA to check it against. This CDR3 is 12 amino acids long. The V gene's germline CDR1 is SEHNR and CDR2 FQNEAQ (reference sequence). CDR3 loop: CASSLGQDRYTF.

J is TRBJ2-5 and V is TRBV6-6; no DNA is available, so the TRBD1 call from TCRdb remains unchecked. This CDR3 contains 15 residues. The germline V gene encodes CDR1 MNHNY and CDR2 SVGAGI (reference sequence). CDR3 region: CASSYWGTVGETQYF.

The V gene is TRBV13, the J gene TRBJ1-4; TCRdb calls TRBD1, which cannot be checked without DNA. CDR3 length equals 17 residues. Germline V gene lookup returns CDR1 PRHDT and CDR2 FYEKMQ (reference sequence). The CDR3 reads CASSWRQGQIGREKLFF.

This chain links TRBV6-9 with TRBJ1-5. CDR1 and CDR2 (germline): MNHGY, SVAAGI. There are 12 residues in the CDR3. CDR3 in amino acids: CASCLGNQPQHF.

The rearrangement links TRBV4-3 to TRBJ1-5; TCRdb designates TRBD1, a call that cannot be tested without DNA. The CDR3 runs to 16 residues. Germline assignment: CDR1 LGHNA and CDR2 YSLEER. The CDR3 loop is CASSQGPGTGGQPQHF.

This chain uses TRBV11-2 with TRBJ2-1; TCRdb designates TRBD1, a call that cannot be tested without DNA. Germline V lookup: CDR1 SGHAT, CDR2 FQNNGV. CDR3 size: 13 residues. This chain's CDR3 is CASIPGGGAEQFF.

The V and J genes are TRBV6-6 and TRBJ2-1; TCRdb designates TRBD1, a call that cannot be tested without DNA. From germline, CDR1 is MNHNY and CDR2 SVGAGI (reference sequence). The CDR3 is 17 amino acids. This CDR3 is CASSPPGQKELGNEQFF.

The chain links TRBV11-2 to TRBJ2-3; checking the TCRdb D call of TRBD1 is not possible without DNA. Germline-derived CDR1 and CDR2 are SGHAT and FQNNGV. This CDR3 has 15 residues. CDR3 protein: CASSLSPGVRDTQYF.

The CDR3 spells CASSFILGDAGTLYEQYF. The chain employs TRBV7-2 and TRBJ2-7; the TCRdb call, TRBD1, lacks DNA for checking. The CDR3 is 18 amino acids. Looked up from germline, CDR1 is SGHTA and CDR2 is FQGNSA.

The chain couples TRBV7-9 to TRBJ2-5. The length of the CDR3 is 13 residues. Germline CDR1 and CDR2: SEHNR and FQNEAQ (reference sequence). The CDR3 reads CASSRGGQETQYF.

V usage is TRBV6-5 and J usage is TRBJ2-5; the D call from TCRdb, TRBD1, cannot be confirmed without DNA. The CDR3 covers 16 residues. Looked up from germline, CDR1 is MNHEY and CDR2 is SVGAGI. CDR3 loop: CASSFLPGQGQETQYF.

V is TRBV15 and J is TRBJ1-1; no DNA is available, so the TRBD1 call from TCRdb remains unchecked. The germline gives CDR1 LNHNV, CDR2 YYDKDF (reference sequence). The CDR3 has 15 amino acids. CDR3 sequence reads: CATSRKRGGDTEAFF.

The J gene is TRBJ2-2, the V gene TRBV25-1; TCRdb indicates TRBD2, and absent DNA this call remains unverified. The length of the CDR3 is 17 residues. Per the germline V gene, CDR1 is MGHDK and CDR2 is SYGVNS. The CDR3 loop is CASRGLAGGANTGELFF.

The J gene is TRBJ1-5, the V gene TRBV7-8; there is no DNA to check the TCRdb D call of TRBD1. CDR3 length equals 15 residues. Looked up from germline, CDR1 is SGHVS and CDR2 is FQNEAQ. The CDR3 protein is CASSLAPGVNQPQHF.

The chain recombines TRBV6-5 with TRBJ1-2. CDR1 is MNHEY, CDR2 SVGAGI, per germline. This CDR3 has 14 residues. Here the CDR3 reads CASSYSRSNYGYTF.

This chain joins TRBV3-1 and TRBJ2-3; TCRdb outputs TRBD1, but without DNA this stays unchecked. The CDR3 runs 15 residues. Germline V gene data show CDR1 as LGHDT and CDR2 as YNNKEL (reference sequence). CDR3 sequence reads: CASSPGTGGTDTQYF.

The rearrangement joins TRBV12-3 or TRBV12-4 to TRBJ1-2. The CDR3 sequence is 18 residues long. The CDR3 loop reads CASSPIGEVSDRYYGYTF.

The chain combines TRBV6-6 with TRBJ1-5; the D call from TCRdb, TRBD1, cannot be confirmed without DNA. The CDR3 spans 17 residues. Germline V gives CDR1 MNHNY, CDR2 SVGAGI (reference sequence). The CDR3 loop is CASSYSTRTGGGQPQHF.

The V and J genes are TRBV29-1 and TRBJ2-7; TCRdb reports TRBD1, a call that lacks DNA to check it against. CDR1 and CDR2 from the germline V gene are SQVTM and ANQGSEA. CDR3 length equals 14 residues. The CDR3 spells CSVGVLRGGYEQYF.

The chain carries TRBV19 and TRBJ1-1. Germline CDR1 reads LNHDA; CDR2 reads SQIVND (reference sequence). There are 15 residues in the CDR3. CDR3 residues: CASSMVFSRGTEAFF.

The chain recombines TRBV9 with TRBJ1-5. Germline lookup yields CDR1 SGDLS and CDR2 YYNGEE. CDR3 length equals 14 residues. The CDR3 loop is CASSVGGSNQPQHF. The full variable domain, with the rest looked up from reference TRBV9 and TRBJ1-5, is DSGVTQTPKHLITATGQRVTLRCSPRSGDLSVYWYQQSLDQGLQFLIQYYNGEERAKGNILERFSAQQFPDLHSELNLSSLELGDSALYFCASSVGGSNQPQHFGDGTRLSIL.

This chain connects TRBV7-2 to TRBJ2-7; no DNA is available, so the TRBD1 call from TCRdb remains unchecked. Germline CDR1 SGHTA, CDR2 FQGNSA. The CDR3 spans 14 residues. The CDR3: CASSLRDSPHEQYF.

The chain recombines TRBV4-3 with TRBJ2-1; TCRdb returns TRBD1, unconfirmable since there is no DNA. CDR1 and CDR2 (germline): LGHNA, YSLEER. CDR3 length: 15 residues. The CDR3 reads CASSQEGRGYNEQFF.

The chain links TRBV4-3 to TRBJ2-5; TCRdb reports TRBD1, a call that lacks DNA to check it against. The CDR3 is 15 amino acids. Germline V gene sequence: CDR1 LGHNA, CDR2 YSLEER. This CDR3 reads CASSPDRGLGETQYF.

CDR3 region: CASSHGLSTYEQYF. The chain has TRBV28 and TRBJ2-7; TCRdb calls TRBD2, which cannot be checked without DNA. The germline gives CDR1 MDHEN, CDR2 SYDVKM. CDR3 length: 14 residues.